The 31 T cell receptor beta chains presented below share a single source sample, sequenced in a study of blood T cell repertoires in COVID-19. The method was immunoSEQ multiplex PCR; TCRdb's version includes in-frame clones alone and lacks a portion of them. The sample records about 39,000 clones, approximately 86% being singletons. Input material: peripheral blood. These receptors all stem from a man in his forties with active COVID-19.

In its sample, this clone was seen a few times. The chain links TRBV20-1 to TRBJ1-1, with D hard to call. V was shortened by 3 bases and J by 2 bases, with 10 bases between the two germline ends. The CDR3 runs to 13 residues. Germline CDR1 reads DFQATT; CDR2 reads SNEGSKA (reference sequence). The CDR3 protein is CSASPNLNTEAFF. The CDR3 DNA reads as TGCAGTGCTAGTCCCAACCTAAACACTGAAGCTTTCTTT.

This chain uses TRBV29-1 with TRBJ2-3, with 8 bases that match TRBD1. J lost 2 bases, V lost 5 bases, and 6 bases had no gene match. Looked up from germline, CDR1 is SQVTM and CDR2 is ANQGSEA. The CDR3 consists of 14 residues. The CDR3 loop reads CSVRETGDTDTQYF. CDR3 nucleotide sequence: TGCAGCGTTCGGGAGACAGGGGACACAGATACGCAGTATTTT.

The chain carries TRBV5-6 and TRBJ1-3, with a tentative D call TRBD1 (5 bases). The CDR3 sequence is 14 residues long. CDR1 is SGHDT, CDR2 YYEEEE, per germline. V shed 4 bases and J shed 7 bases, with 15 bases lying between them. The CDR3 here is CASSLWGESNTIYF. The CDR3 nucleotides are TGTGCCAGCAGCCTCTGGGGGGAGAGTAACACCATATATTTT.

This clone was counted between two and nine times. The chain links TRBV30 to TRBJ1-5, with D unclear. Germline CDR1 reads GTSNPN; CDR2 reads SVGIG (reference sequence). The length of the CDR3 is 14 residues. V lost 3 bases, J lost 6 bases, and 15 bases lay in between. The CDR3 sequence: CAWSVVRGVQPQHF. The CDR3 nucleotides read TGTGCCTGGAGCGTTGTTCGGGGAGTTCAGCCCCAGCATTTT.

The chain recombines TRBV29-1 with TRBJ2-1; D is perhaps TRBD2 (6 bases). Germline V gene lookup returns CDR1 SQVTM and CDR2 ANQGSEA. Trimming removed 6 bases at V and 6 bases at J, with 18 bases between. The length of the CDR3 is 14 residues. CDR3 protein: CSVARGPESNEQFF. CDR3 nucleotides: TGCAGCGTCGCGCGGGGACCGGAGAGCAATGAGCAGTTCTTC.

This clone has a single count. The rearrangement joins TRBV28 to TRBJ2-7; 9 bases line up with TRBD2. This CDR3 spans 16 amino acids. J lost 2 bases, V lost 4 bases, and 9 bases had no gene match. CDR1 MDHEN and CDR2 SYDVKM come from the germline V gene. The DNA of the CDR3 is TGTGCCAGCAGTTCTTCTTCGGCTAGCGGGACCTACGAGCAGTACTTC. Its protein product is CASSSSSASGTYEQYF.

The chain combines TRBV7-3 with TRBJ2-3, with TRBD1 as a possible D gene (5 bases). Between the trimmed V and J ends, which lost 1 base and 4 bases, there was a span of 9 bases. The CDR3 covers 14 residues. CDR1 SGHTA and CDR2 FQGTGA come from the germline V gene. DNA of the CDR3: TGTGCCAGCAGCTTAAGAGCAGGGCCAGATACGCAGTATTTT. Its translation is CASSLRAGPDTQYF.

This rearrangement joins TRBV28 to TRBJ1-3, with D perhaps matching TRBD1 (6 bases). V was trimmed by 5 bases and J by 3 bases, leaving 20 bases between them. Germline CDR1 MDHEN, CDR2 SYDVKM. This CDR3 is built from 17 residues. The DNA of the CDR3 is TGTGCCAGCAGTGCACCCCGGGGGGCGCGTGGTGGAAACACCATATATTTT. This encodes CASSAPRGARGGNTIYF.

As to this clone: At one boundary the junction diverges from the germline segment, which might be a read error. V gene TRBV7-8 combines with J gene TRBJ1-3, with 7 positions matching TRBD1. The CDR3 contains 16 residues. The germline CDR1 and CDR2 sequences are SGHVS and FQNEAQ. CDR3: CASSLVTGQSSPPVFF. For the CDR3, the DNA is TGTGCCAGCAGCTTAGTGACGGGACAGTCTAGCCCCCCTGTATTTTTT.

By sample fraction, this clone is medium-sized. The rearrangement uses TRBV30 and TRBJ1-6; no firm D call. The CDR3 covers 14 residues. The V gene's germline CDR1 is GTSNPN and CDR2 SVGIG (reference sequence). The germline V and J ends were trimmed by 2 bases and 5 bases, with 10 bases remaining between them. Here the CDR3 DNA reads TGTGCCTGGAGTAAAGGTCAGGATAATTCACCCCTCCACTTT. This gives the protein CAWSKGQDNSPLHF.

CDR3 loop: CASSSSGSAYEQYF. In DNA, the CDR3 is TGTGCCAGCAGCTCTAGCGGGTCGGCCTACGAGCAGTACTTC. J is TRBJ2-7 and V is TRBV5-5; TRBD2 agrees at 8 bases. CDR1 is SGHKS and CDR2 is YYEKEE in the germline V gene (reference sequence). The V and J ends lost 3 bases and 2 bases, in that order; junction bases with no gene match: 4. This CDR3 is built from 14 residues. Looking up the rest from reference TRBV5-5 and TRBJ2-7 gives the full variable domain: DAGVTQSPTHLIKTRGQQVTLRCSPISGHKSVSWYQQVLGQGPQFIFQYYEKEERGRGNFPDRFSARQFPNYSSELNVNALLLGDSALYLCASSSSGSAYEQYFGPGTRLTVT.

J is TRBJ1-2 and V is TRBV5-1; 10 positions match TRBD1. V lost 3 bases to trimming and J lost 2 bases; unmatched junction nucleotides: 10. The CDR3 length is 17 residues. Germline V gene data show CDR1 as SGHRS and CDR2 as YFSETQ. CDR3 amino acids: CASSYATGGMRNYGYTF. The CDR3 bases are TGCGCCAGCAGCTACGCGACAGGGGGCATGAGAAACTATGGCTACACCTTC.

The chain employs TRBV6-5 and TRBJ2-7, with 11 bases matching TRBD2. This CDR3 has 15 amino acids. CDR1 is MNHEY and CDR2 is SVGAGI in the germline V gene. The trim removed 3 bases at V and 3 bases at J, leaving 4 bases unmatched. The CDR3 region has the DNA TGTGCCAGCAGTTATAGCGGGAGGGCCCTCTACGAGCAGTACTTC. It is translated as CASSYSGRALYEQYF.

This chain uses TRBV4-2 with TRBJ2-1, with TRBD1 matching 8 bases. This CDR3 is built from 16 residues. V shed 5 bases and J 6 bases; nucleotides not matched to a gene: 12. Germline values: CDR1 LGHNA, CDR2 YNFKEQ. CDR3 sequence reads: CASSTLSQGAVNEQFF. CDR3 coding DNA: TGTGCCAGCAGCACCTTGTCTCAGGGGGCCGTCAATGAGCAGTTCTTC.

In nucleotides, the CDR3 is TGTGCCAGCAGCTTACTAAATTCACCCCTCCACTTT. As protein: CASSLLNSPLHF. The chain couples TRBV6-5 to TRBJ1-6, with unresolved D. The CDR3 has 12 residues. The germline V and J ends were trimmed by 6 bases and 7 bases, with 7 bases remaining between them. Germline values: CDR1 MNHEY, CDR2 SVGAGI.

This chain uses TRBV29-1 with TRBJ1-1; the match to TRBD1 covers 7 bases. Germline V gives CDR1 SQVTM, CDR2 ANQGSEA. V shed 1 base and J 4 bases; nucleotides not matched to a gene: 6. The CDR3 is made up of 14 amino acids. The CDR3 is CSVEGTGGATEAFF. The CDR3 coding sequence is TGCAGCGTTGAAGGGACAGGAGGGGCCACTGAAGCTTTCTTT.

The V and J genes are TRBV19 and TRBJ2-5; D might be TRBD1 (6 bases). V lost 3 bases to trimming and J lost 0 bases, with 11 bases between them. This CDR3 contains 15 residues. The germline V gene encodes CDR1 LNHDA and CDR2 SQIVND (reference sequence). The CDR3 DNA reads TGTGCCAGTAGTATCGCCAGGGGATACCAAGAGACCCAGTACTTC. Protein product: CASSIARGYQETQYF.

V usage is TRBV9 and J usage is TRBJ1-1; D unclear. This CDR3 is built from 18 residues. Trimming left V 3 bases short and J 1 base short, with 22 bases between. Germline V lookup: CDR1 SGDLS, CDR2 YYNGEE. The CDR3 loop reads CASSGPSRWPRGNTEAFF. For the CDR3, the DNA is TGTGCCAGCAGCGGGCCTTCGCGGTGGCCGAGAGGGAACACTGAAGCTTTCTTT.

The chain links TRBV12-3 or TRBV12-4 to TRBJ1-1; D not resolved. V was pared by 1 base and J by 11 bases, with 8 bases between. The CDR3 loop spans 11 amino acids. The CDR3 coding sequence is TGTGCCAGCAGTTTAGAAAGGAGGGCTTTCTTT. Translation: CASSLERRAFF.

The chain recombines TRBV4-1 with TRBJ2-7; D might be TRBD2 (6 bases). Germline CDR1 is MGHRA and CDR2 is YSYEKL. This CDR3 has 17 amino acids. V gave up 4 bases and J gave up 0 bases, with 19 bases separating them. The DNA for the CDR3 is TGCGCCAGCAGCCCACTCCCTGCGGGGCCGGACTCCTACGAGCAGTACTTC. Protein product: CASSPLPAGPDSYEQYF.

CDR3 sequence (DNA): TGTGCCAGCAGCTTACGGGGGGGCTATGGCTACACCTTC. Protein sequence: CASSLRGGYGYTF. The chain combines TRBV11-2 with TRBJ1-2, with D perhaps matching TRBD1 (5 bases). With 2 bases removed from V and 4 bases from J, the gap between germline ends came to 8 bases. Germline loops: CDR1 SGHAT, CDR2 FQNNGV. The CDR3 runs to 13 residues.

This rearrangement joins TRBV28 to TRBJ2-1; 8 bases are shared with TRBD1. J gave up 9 bases and V 5 bases, and 15 bases lay outside the gene matches. Germline V CDR1 and CDR2: MDHEN, SYDVKM. The CDR3 contains 16 residues. CDR3 bases: TGTGCCAGCAGTGCCCCGGACAGGGCGTTTTTAGGTGAGCAGTTCTTC. Translation gives CASSAPDRAFLGEQFF.

The chain is built from TRBV10-2 and TRBJ1-2, with D perhaps TRBD1 (5 bases). CDR3 length: 13 amino acids. Trimming cost V 7 bases and J 7 bases, with 16 bases left between them. CDR1 and CDR2 (germline): WSHSY, SAAADI. This CDR3 is CASKGLTLSGYTF. In DNA, the CDR3 is TGCGCCAGCAAGGGACTCACCCTAAGTGGCTACACCTTC.

V gene TRBV30 combines with J gene TRBJ1-5; D is unclear. With 0 bases removed from V and 4 bases from J, the gap between germline ends came to 7 bases. This CDR3 is built from 13 residues. CDR1 is GTSNPN, CDR2 SVGIG, per germline (reference sequence). CDR3 sequence (DNA): TGTGCCTGGAGTGTAGAGGTTAATCAGCCCCAGCATTTT. Residues: CAWSVEVNQPQHF.

The chain uses TRBV5-8 and TRBJ2-1, with 11 bases identical to TRBD2. V lost 4 bases and J lost 6; bases outside the gene matches: 6. CDR1 and CDR2 (germline): SGHTS, YDEGEE. This CDR3 spans 15 amino acids. DNA for the CDR3: TGTGCCAGCAGCCCTACTAGCGGGGGTTCCAATGAGCAGTTCTTC. Encoded protein: CASSPTSGGSNEQFF. The full variable domain, completed using reference TRBV5-8 and TRBJ2-1, is EAGVTQSPTHLIKTRGQQATLRCSPISGHTSVYWYQQALGLGLQFLLWYDEGEERNRGNFPPRFSGRQFPNYSSELNVNALELEDSALYLCASSPTSGGSNEQFFGPGTRLTVL.

The chain links TRBV2 to TRBJ2-2; 10 nucleotides line up with TRBD2. Germline V gene data show CDR1 as SNHLY and CDR2 as FYNNEI. J was trimmed by 2 bases and V by 7 bases; bases with no gene match: 4. The CDR3 runs 15 residues. This CDR3 is CASMTSGFNTGELFF. The CDR3 DNA is TGTGCCAGCATGACTAGCGGGTTTAACACCGGGGAGCTGTTTTTT.

This clone was recorded a few times. The chain carries TRBV18 and TRBJ2-2; 8 positions match TRBD1. The CDR3 is 15 residues long. Germline loops: CDR1 KGHSH, CDR2 LQKENI. The V and J ends lost 0 bases and 7 bases, in that order; junction bases with no gene match: 4. CDR3 sequence (DNA): TGTGCCAGCTCACCACCCGGGACAGGTCACGGGGAGCTGTTTTTT. This encodes CASSPPGTGHGELFF.

The J gene is TRBJ2-3, the V gene TRBV5-4; D is undetermined. The length of the CDR3 is 14 residues. The germline CDR1 and CDR2 sequences are SGHNT and YYREEE (reference sequence). Trimming cost V 0 bases and J 1 base, with 6 bases left between them. The CDR3 spells CASSLVSGTDTQYF. Here the CDR3 DNA reads TGTGCCAGCAGCTTGGTATCTGGCACAGATACGCAGTATTTT.

The chain employs TRBV10-2 and TRBJ1-2; D is possibly TRBD1 (6 bases). With 1 base removed from V and 4 bases from J, the gap between germline ends came to 13 bases. Germline V gene sequence: CDR1 WSHSY, CDR2 SAAADI. This CDR3 region has 15 residues. CDR3 amino acids: CASSEFLGAGYGYTF. DNA of the CDR3: TGCGCCAGCAGTGAGTTCTTGGGGGCAGGCTATGGCTACACCTTC.

This clone was observed a handful of times. The rearrangement uses TRBV7-2 and TRBJ1-2; D unresolved. The V gene's germline CDR1 is SGHTA and CDR2 FQGNSA. This CDR3 has 12 amino acids. Trimming removed 7 bases from V and 8 bases from J, with 14 bases in between. CDR3 bases: TGTGCCAGCAATGGCGGGCTCACCGGCTACACCTTC. Translating it yields CASNGGLTGYTF.

This sequence joins TRBV5-1 and TRBJ1-1; D gene uncertain. The V end was cut by 3 bases, the J end by 2 bases, with 14 bases between. Germline-derived CDR1 and CDR2 are SGHRS and YFSETQ. CDR3 length: 15 amino acids. CDR3 loop: CASSSDGGPNTEAFF. In DNA, the CDR3 is TGCGCCAGCAGCTCCGATGGTGGGCCCAACACTGAAGCTTTCTTT.